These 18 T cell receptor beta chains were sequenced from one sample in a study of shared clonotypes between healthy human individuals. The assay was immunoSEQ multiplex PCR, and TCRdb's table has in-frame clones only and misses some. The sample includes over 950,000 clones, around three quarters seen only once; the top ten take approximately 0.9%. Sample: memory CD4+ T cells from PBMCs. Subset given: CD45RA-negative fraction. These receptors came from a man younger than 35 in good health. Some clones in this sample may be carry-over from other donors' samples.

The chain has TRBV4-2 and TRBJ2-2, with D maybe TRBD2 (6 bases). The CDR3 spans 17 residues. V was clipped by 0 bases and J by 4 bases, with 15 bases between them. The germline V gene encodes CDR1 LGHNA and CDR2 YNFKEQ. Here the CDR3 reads CASSQDFGGSGTGELFF. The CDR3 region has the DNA TGTGCCAGCAGCCAAGATTTTGGGGGGTCGGGCACCGGGGAGCTGTTTTTT.

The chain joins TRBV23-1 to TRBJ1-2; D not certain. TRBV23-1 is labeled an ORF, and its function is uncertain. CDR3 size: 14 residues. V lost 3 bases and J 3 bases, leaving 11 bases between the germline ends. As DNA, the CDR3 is TGCGCCAGCAGTCAGGGCAGGAAGTACTATGGCTACACCTTC. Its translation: CASSQGRKYYGYTF.

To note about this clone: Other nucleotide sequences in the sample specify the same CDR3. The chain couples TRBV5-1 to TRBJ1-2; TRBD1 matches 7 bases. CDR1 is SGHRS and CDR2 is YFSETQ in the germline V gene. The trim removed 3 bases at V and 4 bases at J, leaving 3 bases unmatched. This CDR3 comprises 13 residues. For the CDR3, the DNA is TGCGCCAGCAGCTGGGACAGTACCTATGGCTACACCTTC. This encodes CASSWDSTYGYTF.

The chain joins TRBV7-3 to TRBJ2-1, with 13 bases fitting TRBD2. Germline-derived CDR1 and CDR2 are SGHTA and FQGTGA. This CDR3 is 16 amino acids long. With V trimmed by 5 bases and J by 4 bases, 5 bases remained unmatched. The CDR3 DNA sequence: TGTGCCAGCAGCGTTGGGACTAGCGGGGCTTACAATGAGCAGTTCTTC. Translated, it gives CASSVGTSGAYNEQFF. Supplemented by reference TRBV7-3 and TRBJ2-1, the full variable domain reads GAGVSQTPSNKVTEKGKYVELRCDPISGHTALYWYRQSLGQGPEFLIYFQGTGAADDSGLPNDRFFAVRPEGSVSTLKIQRTERGDSAVYLCASSVGTSGAYNEQFFGPGTRLTVL.

Here the CDR3 DNA reads TGTGCCAGCAGGCCGGGACAGGGAGAGTACGAGCAGTACTTC. Translation: CASRPGQGEYEQYF. J is TRBJ2-7 and V is TRBV7-9; 9 bases are shared with TRBD1. The CDR3 runs 14 residues. Germline loops: CDR1 SEHNR, CDR2 FQNEAQ (reference sequence). Germline trimming cut 6 bases from V and 4 bases from J; bases unmatched to any gene: 7. Together with reference TRBV7-9 and TRBJ2-7, the CDR3 gives the full variable domain: DTGVSQNPRHKITKRGQNVTFRCDPISEHNRLYWYRQTLGQGPEFLTYFQNEAQLEKSRLLSDRFSAERPKGSFSTLEIQRTEQGDSAMYLCASRPGQGEYEQYFGPGTRLTVT.

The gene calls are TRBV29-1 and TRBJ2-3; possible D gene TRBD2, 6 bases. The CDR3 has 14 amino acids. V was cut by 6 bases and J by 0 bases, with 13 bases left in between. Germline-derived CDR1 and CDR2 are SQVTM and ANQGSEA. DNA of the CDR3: TGCAGCGTATGGGACTGGACTAGCACAGATACGCAGTATTTT. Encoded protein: CSVWDWTSTDTQYF.

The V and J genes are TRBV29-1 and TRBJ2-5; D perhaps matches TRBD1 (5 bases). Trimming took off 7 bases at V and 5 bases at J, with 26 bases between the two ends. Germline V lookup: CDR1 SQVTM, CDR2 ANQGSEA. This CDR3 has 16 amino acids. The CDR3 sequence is CSAAPGPDRTWETQYF. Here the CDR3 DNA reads TGCAGCGCCGCCCCAGGGCCGGATAGGACGTGGGAGACCCAGTACTTC.

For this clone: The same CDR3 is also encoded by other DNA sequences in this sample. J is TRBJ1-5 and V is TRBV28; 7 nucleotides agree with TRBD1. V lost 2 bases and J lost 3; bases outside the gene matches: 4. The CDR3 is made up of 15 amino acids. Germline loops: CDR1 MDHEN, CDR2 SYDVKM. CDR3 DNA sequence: TGTGCCAGCAGTTTACCGGGACAGCTCAATCAGCCCCAGCATTTT. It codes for CASSLPGQLNQPQHF.

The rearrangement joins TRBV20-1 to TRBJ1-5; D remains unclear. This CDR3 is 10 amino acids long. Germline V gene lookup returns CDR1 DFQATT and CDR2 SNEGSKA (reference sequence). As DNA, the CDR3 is TGCAGCGTACCCGGACCTAAACAGCATTTT. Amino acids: CSVPGPKQHF.

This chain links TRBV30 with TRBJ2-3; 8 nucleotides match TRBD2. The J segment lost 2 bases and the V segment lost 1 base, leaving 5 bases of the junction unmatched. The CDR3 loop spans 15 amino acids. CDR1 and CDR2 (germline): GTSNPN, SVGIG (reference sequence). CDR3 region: CAWSGGSGNTDTQYF. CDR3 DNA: TGTGCCTGGAGTGGAGGTAGCGGGAACACAGATACGCAGTATTTT. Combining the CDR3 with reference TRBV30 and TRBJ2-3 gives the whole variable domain SQTIHQWPATLVQPVGSPLSLECTVEGTSNPNLYWYRQAAGRGLQLLFYSVGIGQISSEVPQNLSASRPQDRQFILSSKKLLLSDSGFYLCAWSGGSGNTDTQYFGPGTRLTVL.

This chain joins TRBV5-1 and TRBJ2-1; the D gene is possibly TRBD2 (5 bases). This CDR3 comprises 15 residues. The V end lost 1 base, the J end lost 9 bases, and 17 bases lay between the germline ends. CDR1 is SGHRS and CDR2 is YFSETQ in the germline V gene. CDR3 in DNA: TGCGCCAGCAGCTTGAGGCGGGCCCAGATGGGTGAGCAGTTCTTC. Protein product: CASSLRRAQMGEQFF.

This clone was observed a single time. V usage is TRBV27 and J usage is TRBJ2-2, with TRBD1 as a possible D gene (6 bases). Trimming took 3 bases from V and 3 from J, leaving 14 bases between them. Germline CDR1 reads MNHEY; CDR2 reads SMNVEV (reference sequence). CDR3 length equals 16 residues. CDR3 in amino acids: CASSFRSGVDTGELFF. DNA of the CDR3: TGTGCCAGCAGTTTTCGGTCAGGGGTAGACACCGGGGAGCTGTTTTTT.

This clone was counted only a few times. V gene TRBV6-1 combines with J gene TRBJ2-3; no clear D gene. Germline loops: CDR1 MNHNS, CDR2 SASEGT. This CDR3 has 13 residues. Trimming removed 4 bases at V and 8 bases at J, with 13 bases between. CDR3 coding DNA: TGTGCCAGCAGTGCCCGCGACTGGGGTACGCAGTATTTT. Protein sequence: CASSARDWGTQYF.

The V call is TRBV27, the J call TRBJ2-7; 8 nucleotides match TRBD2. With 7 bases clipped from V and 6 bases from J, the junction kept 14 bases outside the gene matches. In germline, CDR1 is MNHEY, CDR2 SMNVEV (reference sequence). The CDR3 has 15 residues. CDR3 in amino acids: CASTGRAAGGGEQYF. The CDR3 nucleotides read TGTGCCAGCACCGGGAGGGCAGCCGGGGGGGGCGAGCAGTACTTC.

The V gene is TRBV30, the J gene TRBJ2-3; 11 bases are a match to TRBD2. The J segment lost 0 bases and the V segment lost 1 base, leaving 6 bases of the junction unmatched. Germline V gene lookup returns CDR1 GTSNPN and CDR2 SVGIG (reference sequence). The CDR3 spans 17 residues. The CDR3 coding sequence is TGTGCCTGGAGTGGTACTAGCGGGAGAACTAGCACAGATACGCAGTATTTT. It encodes CAWSGTSGRTSTDTQYF.

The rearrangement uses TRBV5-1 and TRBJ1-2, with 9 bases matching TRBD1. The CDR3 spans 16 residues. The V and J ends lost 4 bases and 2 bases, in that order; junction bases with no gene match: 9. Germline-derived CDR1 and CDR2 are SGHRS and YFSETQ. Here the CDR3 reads CASSPGRDRGNYGYTF. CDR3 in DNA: TGCGCCAGCAGCCCAGGCCGAGACAGGGGGAACTATGGCTACACCTTC.

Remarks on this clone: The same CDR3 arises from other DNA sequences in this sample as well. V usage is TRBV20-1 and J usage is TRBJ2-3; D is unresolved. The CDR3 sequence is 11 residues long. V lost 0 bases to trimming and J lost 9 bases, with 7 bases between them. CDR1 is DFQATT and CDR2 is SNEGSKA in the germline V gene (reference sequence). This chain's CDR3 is CSARDSHTQYF. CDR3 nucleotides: TGCAGTGCTAGAGATAGTCACACGCAGTATTTT.

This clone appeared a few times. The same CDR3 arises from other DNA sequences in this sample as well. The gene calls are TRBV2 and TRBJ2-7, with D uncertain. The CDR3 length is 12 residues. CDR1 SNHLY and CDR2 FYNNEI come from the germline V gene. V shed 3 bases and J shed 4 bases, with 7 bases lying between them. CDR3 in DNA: TGTGCCAGCAGTGAGAGAAGTTACGAGCAGTACTTC. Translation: CASSERSYEQYF. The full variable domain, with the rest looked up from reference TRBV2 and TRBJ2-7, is EPEVTQTPSHQVTQMGQEVILRCVPISNHLYFYWYRQILGQKVEFLVSFYNNEISEKSEIFDDQFSVERPDGSNFTLKIRSTKLEDSAMYFCASSERSYEQYFGPGTRLTVT.